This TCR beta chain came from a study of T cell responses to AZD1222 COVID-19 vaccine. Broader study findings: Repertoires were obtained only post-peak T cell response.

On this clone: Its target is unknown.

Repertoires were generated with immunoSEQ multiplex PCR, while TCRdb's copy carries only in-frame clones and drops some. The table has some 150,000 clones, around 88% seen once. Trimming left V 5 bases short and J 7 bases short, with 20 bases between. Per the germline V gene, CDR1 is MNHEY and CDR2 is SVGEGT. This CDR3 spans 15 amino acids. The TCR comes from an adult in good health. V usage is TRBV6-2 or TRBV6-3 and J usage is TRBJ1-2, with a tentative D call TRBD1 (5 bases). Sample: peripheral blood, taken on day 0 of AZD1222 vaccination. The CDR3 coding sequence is TGTGCCAGCAGTGGGGGTCTTTGGCAGGGAAGTGGCTACACCTTC. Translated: CASSGGLWQGSGYTF.